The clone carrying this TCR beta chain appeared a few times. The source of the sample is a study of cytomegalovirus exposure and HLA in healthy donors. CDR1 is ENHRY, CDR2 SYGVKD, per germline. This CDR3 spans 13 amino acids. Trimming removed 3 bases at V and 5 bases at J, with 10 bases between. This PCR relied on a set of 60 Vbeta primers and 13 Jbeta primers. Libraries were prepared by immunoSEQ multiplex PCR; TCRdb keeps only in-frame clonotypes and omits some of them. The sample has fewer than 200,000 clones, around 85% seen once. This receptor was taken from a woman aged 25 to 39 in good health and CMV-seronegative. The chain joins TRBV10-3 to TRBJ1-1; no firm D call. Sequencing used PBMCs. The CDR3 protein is CAISEQSSTEAFF. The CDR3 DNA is TGTGCCATCAGTGAACAGTCATCGACTGAAGCTTTCTTT.